This T cell receptor beta chain came from a study of blood T cell repertoires in COVID-19. Cohort assignment relied on participant-reported clinical history. V gave up 3 bases and J gave up 1 base, with 15 bases separating them. Germline V gene data show CDR1 as MNHNS and CDR2 as SASEGT. This CDR3 has 16 amino acids. Sequencing was performed with immunoSEQ multiplex PCR; in TCRdb, only in-frame clones are kept and a portion is missing. The profile shows fewer than 200,000 clones, approximately 87% of them singletons. The specimen was PBMCs or T cells enriched from blood (not recorded which). V is TRBV6-1 and J is TRBJ1-1; a possible D gene is TRBD1 (5 bases). The TCR comes from a woman in her forties or fifties who had recovered from COVID-19. The CDR3 region is CASSDPQGLGNTEAFF. CDR3 sequence (DNA): TGTGCCAGCAGTGACCCCCAGGGATTGGGGAACACTGAAGCTTTCTTT.